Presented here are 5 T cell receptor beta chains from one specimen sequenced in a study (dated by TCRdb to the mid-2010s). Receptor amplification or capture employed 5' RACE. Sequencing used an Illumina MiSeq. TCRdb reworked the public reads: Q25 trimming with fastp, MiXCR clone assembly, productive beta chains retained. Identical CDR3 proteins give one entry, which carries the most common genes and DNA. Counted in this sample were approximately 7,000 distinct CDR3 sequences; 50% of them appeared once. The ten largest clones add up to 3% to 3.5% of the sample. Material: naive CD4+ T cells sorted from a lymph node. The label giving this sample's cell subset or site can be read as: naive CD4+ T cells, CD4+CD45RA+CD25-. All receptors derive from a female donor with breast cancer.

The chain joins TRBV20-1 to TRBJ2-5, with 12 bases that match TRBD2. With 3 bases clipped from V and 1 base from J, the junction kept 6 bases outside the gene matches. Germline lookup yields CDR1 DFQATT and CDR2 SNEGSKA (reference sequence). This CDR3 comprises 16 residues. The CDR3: CSARGLAGSGQETQYF. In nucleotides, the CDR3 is TGCAGTGCTAGGGGACTAGCGGGCTCGGGCCAAGAGACCCAGTACTTC.

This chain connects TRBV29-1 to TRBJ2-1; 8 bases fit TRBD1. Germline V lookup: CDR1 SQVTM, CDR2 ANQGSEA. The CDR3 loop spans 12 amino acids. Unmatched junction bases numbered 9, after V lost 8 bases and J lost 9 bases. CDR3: CSQTTGAGEQFF. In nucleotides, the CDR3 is TGCAGCCAAACGACAGGGGCGGGTGAGCAGTTCTTC.

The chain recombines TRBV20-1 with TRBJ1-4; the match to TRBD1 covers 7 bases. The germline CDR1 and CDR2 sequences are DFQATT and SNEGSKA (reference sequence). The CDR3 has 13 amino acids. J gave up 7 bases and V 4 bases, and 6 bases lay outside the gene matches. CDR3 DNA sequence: TGCAGTGCTACAGGGGGTGAAAGTGAAAAACTGTTTTTT. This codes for CSATGGESEKLFF.

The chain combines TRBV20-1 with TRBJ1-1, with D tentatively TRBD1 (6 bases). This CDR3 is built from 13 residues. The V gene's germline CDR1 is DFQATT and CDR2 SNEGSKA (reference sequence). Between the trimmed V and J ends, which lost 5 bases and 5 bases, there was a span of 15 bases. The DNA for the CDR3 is TGCAGTGCTTGTGTGGGGGCGAGAACTGAAGCTTTCTTT. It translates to CSACVGARTEAFF.

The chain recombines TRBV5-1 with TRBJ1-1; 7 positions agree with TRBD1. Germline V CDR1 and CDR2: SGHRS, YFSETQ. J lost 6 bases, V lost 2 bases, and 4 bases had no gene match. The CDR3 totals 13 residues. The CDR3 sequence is CASSFLGGPEAFF. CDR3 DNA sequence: TGCGCCAGCAGCTTCCTAGGGGGCCCTGAAGCTTTCTTT.